A selection of T cell receptor beta chains follows, all from one sample in a study of T cell responses to AZD1222 COVID-19 vaccine. Assay used: immunoSEQ multiplex PCR; TCRdb lists only in-frame clones, some missing. The sample carries some 120,000 clones, more than 80% recorded once. The sequences come from peripheral blood, collected on day 0 of AZD1222 vaccination. These TCRs come from an adult in good health. CDR3s include the opening cysteine and the closing phenylalanine or tryptophan. Fields, in order: D gene, clone size, V gene, J gene, CDR3 DNA, CDR3 protein. D genes are given only for firm matches. Clone size is not always given. Where it is, it says once, few, many or a class for expanded clones.

D: -; size: -; V: TRBV2; J: TRBJ2-3; DNA: TGTGCCAGCCACCGGGACCCCGCGGCGGATACGCAGTATTTT; CDR3: CASHRDPAADTQYF
D: TRBD1; size: -; V: TRBV2; J: TRBJ1-3; DNA: TGTGCCAGCAGTCCACAGGGGCGGGACACCATATATTTT; CDR3: CASSPQGRDTIYF
D: TRBD1; size: -; V: TRBV6-5; J: TRBJ2-7; DNA: TGTGCCAGCAGCCCGACAGGGATCGAGCAGTACTTC; CDR3: CASSPTGIEQYF
D: -; size: -; V: TRBV7-9; J: TRBJ1-3; DNA: TGTGCCAGCAGCTCCCAGACAGAACGAGGAAACACCATATATTTT; CDR3: CASSSQTERGNTIYF
D: TRBD1; size: -; V: TRBV27; J: TRBJ1-2; DNA: TGTGCCAGCAGTCCGGGCGGGACAGGGCCCTATGGCTACACCTTC; CDR3: CASSPGGTGPYGYTF
D: TRBD2; size: -; V: TRBV5-8; J: TRBJ2-7; DNA: TGTGCCAGCACCCGGGGGGGGACTCGGGGCTACGAGCAGTACTTC; CDR3: CASTRGGTRGYEQYF
D: TRBD1; size: -; V: TRBV6-5; J: TRBJ1-3; DNA: TGTGCCAGCAAGACAGGGGGCAGGGGAAACACCATATATTTT; CDR3: CASKTGGRGNTIYF
D: TRBD1; size: -; V: TRBV4-2; J: TRBJ1-6; DNA: TGTGCCAGCAGCCCGGGACAGGGAGCCCTACCCCTCCACTTT; CDR3: CASSPGQGALPLHF
D: -; size: -; V: TRBV27; J: TRBJ1-2; DNA: TGTGCCAGCCGGACGGACGACAATGGCTACACCTTC; CDR3: CASRTDDNGYTF
D: -; size: -; V: TRBV29-1; J: TRBJ2-3; DNA: TGCAGCGTTGAGACGCAGTCAGATACGCAGTATTTT; CDR3: CSVETQSDTQYF
D: TRBD1; size: -; V: TRBV6-2/TRBV6-3; J: TRBJ1-5; DNA: TGTGCCAGCAGTTACGGGTCAGGGGGTAATCAGCCCCAGCATTTT; CDR3: CASSYGSGGNQPQHF
D: -; size: -; V: TRBV5-1; J: TRBJ2-3; DNA: TGCGCCAGCAGCTTGGAGAGCTGGGGAGGCGCAGATACGCAGTATTTT; CDR3: CASSLESWGGADTQYF
D: -; size: -; V: TRBV28; J: TRBJ1-4; DNA: TGTGCCAGCGGGACACTCCCTGAAAAACTGTTTTTT; CDR3: CASGTLPEKLFF
D: TRBD1; size: once; V: TRBV7-2; J: TRBJ1-6; DNA: TGTGCCAGCAGCCAAAGGGACAGGGACAATTCACCCCTCCACTTT; CDR3: CASSQRDRDNSPLHF
D: TRBD1; size: -; V: TRBV6-5; J: TRBJ2-7; DNA: TGTGCCTCTCAAGGACAGGGGGTTAGTGAGCAGTACTTC; CDR3: CASQGQGVSEQYF
D: TRBD1; size: -; V: TRBV10-2; J: TRBJ1-6; DNA: TGCGCCAGCAGTGAGGGACAGGGTGGGAGTTCCTATAATTCACCCCTCCACTTT; CDR3: CASSEGQGGSSYNSPLHF
D: TRBD1; size: once; V: TRBV5-1; J: TRBJ1-1; DNA: TGCGCCAGCAGCTCCGGGACAGCGAACACTGAAGCTTTCTTT; CDR3: CASSSGTANTEAFF
D: -; size: -; V: TRBV27; J: TRBJ1-5; DNA: TGTGCCAGCAGTTCGCTTGGAGGAGGCCAGCCCCAGCATTTT; CDR3: CASSSLGGGQPQHF
D: -; size: once; V: TRBV5-4; J: TRBJ2-1; DNA: TGTGCCAGCACCAAAACGGGGGAGCAGTTCTTC; CDR3: CASTKTGEQFF
D: TRBD1; size: -; V: TRBV5-6; J: TRBJ2-7; DNA: TGTGCCAGCAGCAAAGTCGGGACAGGGTTCTACGAGCAGTACTTC; CDR3: CASSKVGTGFYEQYF
D: TRBD1; size: -; V: TRBV5-5; J: TRBJ1-5; DNA: TGTGCCAGCAGCCGGGACAGGGGTCAGCCCCAGCATTTT; CDR3: CASSRDRGQPQHF
D: TRBD1; size: once; V: TRBV6-5; J: TRBJ1-6; DNA: TGTGCCAGCAGGAGAACGACAGGGATTAACTCACCCCTCCACTTT; CDR3: CASRRTTGINSPLHF
D: -; size: once; V: TRBV2; J: TRBJ1-2; DNA: TGTGCCAGCAGTGATCCCAGGGCTAACTATGGCTACACCTTC; CDR3: CASSDPRANYGYTF
D: -; size: -; V: TRBV6-5; J: TRBJ1-3; DNA: TGTGCCGCGGGCAGGGAAAACACCATATATTTT; CDR3: CAAGRENTIYF
D: TRBD2; size: -; V: TRBV28; J: TRBJ2-3; DNA: TGTGCCAGCAGTCCGAAGCGGGAGGGCCGAAATACGCAGTATTTT; CDR3: CASSPKREGRNTQYF
D: -; size: -; V: TRBV24-1; J: TRBJ1-5; DNA: TGTGCCACCAGTGATTCAACCACAGGGTCCTTTCAGCCCCAGCATTTT; CDR3: CATSDSTTGSFQPQHF
D: TRBD1; size: -; V: TRBV18; J: TRBJ2-3; DNA: TGTGCCAGCTGTTGGACAGGGGGCTCCTCCAGGTCAGATACGCAGTATTTT; CDR3: CASCWTGGSSRSDTQYF
D: TRBD1; size: many; V: TRBV18; J: TRBJ2-7; DNA: TGTGCCAGCTCACCAGAACTCCCGGGACAGGGACTTACAGAGCAGTACTTC; CDR3: CASSPELPGQGLTEQYF
D: TRBD1; size: -; V: TRBV11-2; J: TRBJ2-5; DNA: TGTGCCAGCAGCTTAGCTCGCTGGTCACAGGGGCGGGAGACCCAGTACTTC; CDR3: CASSLARWSQGRETQYF
D: -; size: -; V: TRBV6-1; J: TRBJ1-2; DNA: TGTGCCAGCAGTGAAGCCGTAGGGTTTGGCTATGGCTACACCTTC; CDR3: CASSEAVGFGYGYTF
D: -; size: -; V: TRBV7-9; J: TRBJ2-7; DNA: TGTGCCAGCAGCCCGGCCGTGCAGACCTACGAGCAGTACTTC; CDR3: CASSPAVQTYEQYF
D: -; size: once; V: TRBV30; J: TRBJ2-1; DNA: TGTGCCTGGAGGGATTCCGGGACAGGGACTAGGATAAAGCAGTTCTTC; CDR3: CAWRDSGTGTRIKQFF
D: -; size: -; V: TRBV2; J: TRBJ1-6; DNA: TGTGCCAGCCTAAGAGACAGCTCCTATAATTCACCCCTCCACTTT; CDR3: CASLRDSSYNSPLHF
D: TRBD1; size: -; V: TRBV6-5; J: TRBJ1-1; DNA: TGTGCCAGCAGTTTGACAGGGGACACTGAAGCTTTCTTT; CDR3: CASSLTGDTEAFF
D: -; size: -; V: TRBV2; J: TRBJ1-5; DNA: TGTGCCAGCATAAGTAATAGCAATCAGCCCCAGCATTTT; CDR3: CASISNSNQPQHF
D: -; size: -; V: TRBV6-1; J: TRBJ2-2; DNA: -; CDR3: CASSSSGIPGELFF
D: -; size: few; V: TRBV4-1; J: TRBJ1-1; DNA: TGCGCCAGCAGCCAAGATTGGGGAGGGGGCACTGAAGCTTTCTTT; CDR3: CASSQDWGGGTEAFF
D: -; size: -; V: TRBV5-1; J: TRBJ2-7; DNA: TGCGCCAGCAGCCCAACACCCTTTGGGGCCTACGAGCAGTACTTC; CDR3: CASSPTPFGAYEQYF
D: -; size: -; V: TRBV3-1/TRBV3-2; J: TRBJ1-1; DNA: TGTGCCAGCAGCCAAGAAGGGCAGACCTTCACTGAAGCTTTCTTT; CDR3: CASSQEGQTFTEAFF
D: -; size: -; V: TRBV15; J: TRBJ1-5; DNA: TGTGCCACCAGCAGACCGACGGATAGCAATCAGCCCCAGCATTTT; CDR3: CATSRPTDSNQPQHF
D: -; size: once; V: TRBV6-2/TRBV6-3; J: TRBJ2-3; DNA: TGTGCCAGCAGTTACGAGATTGCAGATACGCAGTATTTT; CDR3: CASSYEIADTQYF
D: -; size: -; V: TRBV19; J: TRBJ2-2; DNA: TGTGCCAGTAGTATGGGAGCGAACACCGGGGAGCTGTTTTTT; CDR3: CASSMGANTGELFF
D: -; size: -; V: TRBV15; J: TRBJ2-1; DNA: TGTGCCACCAGCCTTAAGCGGAAGCGACCTTCCTACAATGAGCAGTTCTTC; CDR3: CATSLKRKRPSYNEQFF
D: TRBD1; size: -; V: TRBV6-5; J: TRBJ1-1; DNA: TGTGCCAGCAGTCGGGACAGGGGATCGAACACTGAAGCTTTCTTT; CDR3: CASSRDRGSNTEAFF
D: -; size: -; V: TRBV18; J: TRBJ1-5; DNA: TGTGCCAGCCACAGTGACAGGACGTCTCAGCCCCAGCATTTT; CDR3: CASHSDRTSQPQHF
D: TRBD2; size: -; V: TRBV4-1; J: TRBJ2-3; DNA: TGCGCCAGCAGCCCCGGGACTAGCGGAGGGGATACGCAGTATTTT; CDR3: CASSPGTSGGDTQYF
D: -; size: -; V: TRBV30; J: TRBJ2-7; DNA: TGTGCCTGGAGGAGGTTCCCCTACGAGCAGTACTTC; CDR3: CAWRRFPYEQYF
D: -; size: -; V: TRBV28; J: TRBJ2-3; DNA: TGTGCCAGCAGTGCAATGTGGGGGAGGCAAGATACGCAGTATTTT; CDR3: CASSAMWGRQDTQYF
D: -; size: -; V: TRBV3-1/TRBV3-2; J: TRBJ2-7; DNA: TGTGCCAGCAGCCAAGGGACTCTTTCTGCTTGGGCCTTC; CDR3: CASSQGTLSAWAF
D: TRBD1; size: -; V: TRBV7-2; J: TRBJ2-7; DNA: TGTGCCAGCGCCAGAGTACCGGGACAGGGGGCCTACGAGCAGTACTTC; CDR3: CASARVPGQGAYEQYF
D: TRBD1; size: -; V: TRBV28; J: TRBJ1-2; DNA: TGTGCCAGCAGTTTTGGGACAGGCATTATCTATGGCTACACCTTC; CDR3: CASSFGTGIIYGYTF
D: -; size: few; V: TRBV11-3; J: TRBJ2-2; DNA: TGTGCCAGCAGCTTAAGGGATCCCGGGGAGCTGTTTTTT; CDR3: CASSLRDPGELFF
D: TRBD1; size: -; V: TRBV28; J: TRBJ2-2; DNA: TGTGCCAGCAGCCATGACAGGGTGAGCACCGGGGAGCTGTTTTTT; CDR3: CASSHDRVSTGELFF
D: -; size: -; V: TRBV4-3; J: TRBJ2-2; DNA: TGCGCCAGCAGCCAAGAAGTGGGGTTTGGGGACACCGGGGAGCTGTTTTTT; CDR3: CASSQEVGFGDTGELFF
D: -; size: -; V: TRBV20-1; J: TRBJ1-1; DNA: TGCAGTGCTAGTCCCCGACGTCGGGGGGCGGGCACTGAAGCTTTCTTT; CDR3: CSASPRRRGAGTEAFF